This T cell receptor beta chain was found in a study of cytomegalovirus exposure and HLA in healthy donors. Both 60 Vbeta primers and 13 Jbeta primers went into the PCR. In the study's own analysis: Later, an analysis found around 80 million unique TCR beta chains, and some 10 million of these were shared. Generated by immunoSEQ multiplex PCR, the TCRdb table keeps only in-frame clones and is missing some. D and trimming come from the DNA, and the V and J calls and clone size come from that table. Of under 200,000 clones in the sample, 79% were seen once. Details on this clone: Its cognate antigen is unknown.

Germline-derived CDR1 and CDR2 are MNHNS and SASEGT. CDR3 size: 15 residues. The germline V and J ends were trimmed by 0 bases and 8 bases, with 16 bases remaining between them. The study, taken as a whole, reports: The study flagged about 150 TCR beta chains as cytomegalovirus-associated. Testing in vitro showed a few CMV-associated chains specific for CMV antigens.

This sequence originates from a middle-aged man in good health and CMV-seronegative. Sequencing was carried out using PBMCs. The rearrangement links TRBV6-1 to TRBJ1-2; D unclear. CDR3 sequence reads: CASSEARGRSVGYTF. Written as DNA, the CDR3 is TGTGCCAGCAGTGAAGCCCGTGGCAGGTCCGTCGGCTACACCTTC.